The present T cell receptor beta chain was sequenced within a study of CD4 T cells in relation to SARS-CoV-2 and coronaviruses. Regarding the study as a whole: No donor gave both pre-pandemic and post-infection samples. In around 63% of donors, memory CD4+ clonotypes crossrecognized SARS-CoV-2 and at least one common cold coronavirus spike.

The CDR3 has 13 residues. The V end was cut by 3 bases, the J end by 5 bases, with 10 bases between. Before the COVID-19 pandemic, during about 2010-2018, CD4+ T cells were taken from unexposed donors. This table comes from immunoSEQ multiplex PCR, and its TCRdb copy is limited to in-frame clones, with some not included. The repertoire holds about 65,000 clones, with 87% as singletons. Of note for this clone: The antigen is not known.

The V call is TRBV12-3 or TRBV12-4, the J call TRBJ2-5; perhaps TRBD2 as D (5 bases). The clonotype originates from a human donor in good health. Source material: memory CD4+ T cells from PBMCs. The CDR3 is CASSFSSMETQYF. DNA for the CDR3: TGTGCCAGCAGTTTTTCTAGCATGGAGACCCAGTACTTC.